Detailed here is one TCR beta chain. This sample is part of a study of blood T cell repertoires in COVID-19. Study overall: Both acute and convalescent COVID-19 samples were obtained from the United States, Italy and Spain. PBMCs, B-cell-depleted T cells, or T cells were the source of the cDNA or gDNA that made up the material.

The repertoire was sequenced with immunoSEQ multiplex PCR; TCRdb's copy has only in-frame clones and lacks some. The sample records about 36,000 clones, about three quarters being singletons. V lost 2 bases and J 4 bases, leaving 17 bases between the germline ends. This CDR3 comprises 16 residues. Germline loops: CDR1 LGHNA, CDR2 YSLEER. The sequence came from a man aged 55-75 years with active COVID-19. The chain employs TRBV4-3 and TRBJ1-1; no clear D gene. Sequencing used peripheral blood. The CDR3 bases are TGCGCCAGCAGCCAATATACCGCGCAGAGAGGCACTGAAGCTTTCTTT. Protein: CASSQYTAQRGTEAFF.